These 30 T cell receptor beta chains were sequenced from one sample in a study of OX40 agonist ivuxolimab in advanced cancers. Profiled with immunoSEQ multiplex PCR; TCRdb holds only in-frame clones, not every one. The sample carries approximately 69,000 clones, approximately 91% recorded once. Sequencing used CD4+ or CD8+ T cells sorted from blood, obtained in a trial of the OX40 agonist ivuxolimab. The receptors here all came from an adult with an advanced solid tumor such as melanoma, head and neck, liver or kidney cancer.

V usage is TRBV14 and J usage is TRBJ2-5; possible D gene TRBD2, 5 bases. The CDR3 is made up of 16 amino acids. V dropped 4 bases and J dropped 0 bases, with 15 bases sitting between them. Looked up from germline, CDR1 is SGHDN and CDR2 is FVKESK. Written as DNA, the CDR3 is TGTGCCAGCAGCCCCCCGGGGAGTGCTTACCAAGAGACCCAGTACTTC. It translates to CASSPPGSAYQETQYF.

The chain couples TRBV5-4 to TRBJ1-4; perhaps TRBD1 as D (6 bases). V was shortened by 3 bases and J by 11 bases, with 14 bases between the two germline ends. Per the germline V gene, CDR1 is SGHNT and CDR2 is YYREEE (reference sequence). The CDR3 loop spans 13 amino acids. The DNA for the CDR3 is TGTGCCAGCAGCTCGTTGGGGGCCGTGAAACTGTTTTTT. The encoded protein is CASSSLGAVKLFF.

The V and J genes are TRBV18 and TRBJ2-7, with D perhaps assigned TRBD1 or TRBD2 (5 bases each). V was clipped by 2 bases and J by 4 bases, with 18 bases between them. Germline CDR1 reads KGHSH; CDR2 reads LQKENI. The CDR3 spans 16 residues. CDR3: CASSPDPGRDVYEQYF. The CDR3 nucleotides read TGTGCCAGCTCACCAGATCCGGGACGGGACGTTTACGAGCAGTACTTC.

Here the CDR3 DNA reads TGTGCCAGCACCCCTGATAGGTACACAGATACGCAGTATTTT. Translated, it gives CASTPDRYTDTQYF. The chain has TRBV6-5 and TRBJ2-3; no clear D. The CDR3 runs to 14 residues. Per germline, CDR1 MNHEY and CDR2 SVGAGI. Trimming removed 7 bases at V and 2 bases at J, with 13 bases between.

This clone was seen once. The rearrangement uses TRBV19 and TRBJ1-1, with 7 bases lining up with TRBD1. Germline CDR1 reads LNHDA; CDR2 reads SQIVND (reference sequence). Germline trimming cut 7 bases from V and 1 base from J; bases unmatched to any gene: 9. The CDR3 contains 15 residues. CDR3 amino acids: CASMITGAGNTEAFF. The CDR3 DNA reads TGTGCCAGTATGATCACAGGGGCTGGGAACACTGAAGCTTTCTTT.

The V gene is TRBV19, the J gene TRBJ2-1; D gene ambiguous. This CDR3 has 12 residues. Germline V gene lookup returns CDR1 LNHDA and CDR2 SQIVND (reference sequence). Between the trimmed V and J ends, which lost 2 bases and 5 bases, there was a span of 4 bases. For the CDR3, the DNA is TGTGCCAGTAGTATATCCAACAATGAGCAGTTCTTC. This gives the protein CASSISNNEQFF.

The chain couples TRBV6-5 to TRBJ2-3; 9 nucleotides agree with TRBD1. Germline V gene data show CDR1 as MNHEY and CDR2 as SVGAGI. The CDR3 has 15 residues. The J segment lost 7 bases and the V segment lost 5 bases, leaving 10 bases of the junction unmatched. CDR3 sequence: CASSNPTGGGYTQYF. The CDR3 DNA is TGTGCCAGCAGTAATCCAACAGGGGGCGGGTATACGCAGTATTTT.

The CDR3 bases are TGTGCCAGCAGTGCGGGACAGGGTGTGAGGGAGACCCAGTACTTC. Translating it yields CASSAGQGVRETQYF. The chain joins TRBV2 to TRBJ2-5, with 9 bases identical to TRBD1. Germline-derived CDR1 and CDR2 are SNHLY and FYNNEI. V dropped 4 bases and J dropped 5; count of bases not matched to a gene: 8. The CDR3 runs to 15 residues.

V usage is TRBV18 and J usage is TRBJ2-1, with 8 nucleotides matching TRBD2. The germline CDR1 and CDR2 sequences are KGHSH and LQKENI. The junction had 15 bases not matched to a gene; V was cut back by 5 bases and J by 0 bases. The CDR3 consists of 19 residues. CDR3 nucleotide sequence: TGTGCCAGCTCAACACTACAAGCGGGAGCTAACCCCTCCTACAATGAGCAGTTCTTC. Protein sequence: CASSTLQAGANPSYNEQFF.

This chain connects TRBV10-2 to TRBJ2-1; 7 bases map to TRBD2. The CDR3 runs 19 residues. CDR1 is WSHSY, CDR2 SAAADI, per germline. V was pared by 4 bases and J by 1 base, with 16 bases of the junction left unmatched. CDR3 bases: TGCGCCAGCAGTGGCTCTAGCGGAGACCCCCGGCGTTCCTACAATGAGCAGTTCTTC. It is translated as CASSGSSGDPRRSYNEQFF.

The CDR3 DNA reads TGCAGCGGAACAGGCTCTGGAAACACCATATATTTT. Protein: CSGTGSGNTIYF. This rearrangement joins TRBV29-1 to TRBJ1-3, with D possibly being TRBD1 (5 bases). This CDR3 region has 12 residues. Germline lookup yields CDR1 SQVTM and CDR2 ANQGSEA. The germline V and J ends were trimmed by 7 bases and 0 bases, with 7 bases remaining between them.

V usage is TRBV11-2 and J usage is TRBJ2-5, with D uncertain. Deletions cut 1 base from V and 5 bases from J, with 2 bases between. Per the germline V gene, CDR1 is SGHAT and CDR2 is FQNNGV. This CDR3 has 11 amino acids. CDR3 region: CASSLAETQYF. The DNA of the CDR3 is TGTGCCAGCAGCTTAGCGGAGACCCAGTACTTC.

This chain joins TRBV7-2 and TRBJ1-5; no clear D. Germline V gives CDR1 SGHTA, CDR2 FQGNSA. The V end was cut by 4 bases, the J end by 0 bases, with 16 bases between. The CDR3 runs to 17 residues. CDR3 nucleotides: TGTGCCAGCAGCTCATCCTCGTCCGGCTATAGCAATCAGCCCCAGCATTTT. Encoded protein: CASSSSSSGYSNQPQHF.

V usage is TRBV5-8 and J usage is TRBJ1-5; D perhaps matches TRBD1 (5 bases). V lost 3 bases to trimming and J lost 9 bases, with 22 bases between them. The germline V gene has CDR1 SGHTS and CDR2 YDEGEE. This CDR3 spans 16 amino acids. The CDR3, as DNA: TGTGCCAGCAGCTCTCCGGGACCGCAGCCCAAGGGGCCCCAGCATTTT. Amino acids: CASSSPGPQPKGPQHF.

The chain uses TRBV7-6 and TRBJ2-2, with 11 bases identical to TRBD2. The length of the CDR3 is 18 residues. Germline loops: CDR1 SGHVS, CDR2 FNYEAQ. Trimming at V came to 3 bases and at J to 3 bases, leaving 9 bases not matched to a gene. CDR3 bases: TGTGCCAGCAGCTTTAGCGGGAGGGCCCGACGCTACACCGGGGAGCTGTTTTTT. Translated, it gives CASSFSGRARRYTGELFF. The complete variable domain, with remaining parts taken from reference TRBV7-6 and TRBJ2-2, reads GAGVSQSPRYKVTKRGQDVALRCDPISGHVSLYWYRQALGQGPEFLTYFNYEAQQDKSGLPNDRFSAERPEGSISTLTIQRTEQRDSAMYRCASSFSGRARRYTGELFFGEGSRLTVL.

The gene calls are TRBV25-1 and TRBJ2-5, with TRBD1 matching 9 bases. Unmatched junction bases numbered 3, after V lost 2 bases and J lost 5 bases. The CDR3 totals 14 residues. Germline V gene lookup returns CDR1 MGHDK and CDR2 SYGVNS. The CDR3: CASSEPGQGETQYF. The CDR3 DNA sequence: TGTGCCAGCAGTGAACCGGGACAGGGTGAGACCCAGTACTTC.

This clone was observed a handful of times. The V call is TRBV30, the J call TRBJ2-5, with 9 bases identical to TRBD1. Germline-derived CDR1 and CDR2 are GTSNPN and SVGIG (reference sequence). This CDR3 is 15 amino acids long. The junction had 7 bases not matched to a gene; V was cut back by 0 bases and J by 5 bases. CDR3 DNA sequence: TGTGCCTGGAGTGTACTCGGGACAGGGCTTGAGACCCAGTACTTC. Amino acids: CAWSVLGTGLETQYF. The full variable domain, with the rest looked up from reference TRBV30 and TRBJ2-5, is SQTIHQWPATLVQPVGSPLSLECTVEGTSNPNLYWYRQAAGRGLQLLFYSVGIGQISSEVPQNLSASRPQDRQFILSSKKLLLSDSGFYLCAWSVLGTGLETQYFGPGTRLLVL.

This chain connects TRBV19 to TRBJ2-5; possibly TRBD1 for D (6 bases). CDR3 length equals 14 residues. The germline V gene has CDR1 LNHDA and CDR2 SQIVND (reference sequence). The germline V and J ends were trimmed by 0 bases and 6 bases, with 11 bases remaining between them. DNA of the CDR3: TGTGCCAGTAGTATAGATCAGGGGAAAAAGACCCAGTACTTC. Its translation is CASSIDQGKKTQYF.

This clone has just a few counts. The CDR3 DNA sequence: TGTGCCAGCAGCTTAGTTCAATACTATGGCTACACCTTC. Its translation: CASSLVQYYGYTF. This chain joins TRBV7-9 and TRBJ1-2; D gene ambiguous. V shed 1 base and J shed 3 bases, with 6 bases lying between them. The CDR3 sequence is 13 residues long. Germline values: CDR1 SEHNR, CDR2 FQNEAQ (reference sequence).

The gene calls are TRBV5-6 and TRBJ2-2; 8 positions agree with TRBD2. Looked up from germline, CDR1 is SGHDT and CDR2 is YYEEEE. This CDR3 is built from 17 residues. V was pared by 4 bases and J by 0 bases, with 8 bases of the junction left unmatched. CDR3 residues: CASSPPGGRTNTGELFF. The DNA of the CDR3 is TGTGCCAGCAGCCCCCCGGGAGGGCGGACGAACACCGGGGAGCTGTTTTTT.

The chain couples TRBV13 to TRBJ2-7, with 8 bases lining up with TRBD2. Germline CDR1 is PRHDT and CDR2 is FYEKMQ (reference sequence). V trimming: 3 bases; J trimming: 3 bases; junction bases outside the gene matches: 16. The CDR3 has 18 amino acids. CDR3 DNA: TGTGCCAGCAGCTTCATTACCAACCCAGCGGGAGAATTCTACGAGCAGTACTTC. Protein sequence: CASSFITNPAGEFYEQYF.

The CDR3 spells CASSQRRLGNTEAFF. The DNA for the CDR3 is TGTGCCAGCAGCCAAAGGAGGTTGGGGAACACTGAAGCTTTCTTT. The chain carries TRBV13 and TRBJ1-1; D remains ambiguous. Germline-derived CDR1 and CDR2 are PRHDT and FYEKMQ (reference sequence). There are 15 residues in the CDR3. V was pared by 5 bases and J by 1 base, with 14 bases between.

The V gene is TRBV5-1, the J gene TRBJ2-3, with 7 bases aligning to TRBD1. Germline-derived CDR1 and CDR2 are SGHRS and YFSETQ. V was clipped by 0 bases and J by 0 bases; unmatched bases: 4. The CDR3 consists of 16 residues. This CDR3 reads CASSLGTGPSTDTQYF. CDR3 sequence (DNA): TGCGCCAGCAGCTTGGGGACAGGACCTAGCACAGATACGCAGTATTTT.

The chain combines TRBV27 with TRBJ2-2, with a tentative D call TRBD1 (6 bases). Looked up from germline, CDR1 is MNHEY and CDR2 is SMNVEV (reference sequence). With 4 bases removed from V and 0 bases from J, the gap between germline ends came to 9 bases. The CDR3 contains 15 residues. CDR3 loop: CASSSQGTNTGELFF. DNA of the CDR3: TGTGCCAGCAGTTCACAGGGCACGAACACCGGGGAGCTGTTTTTT.

V gene TRBV7-6 combines with J gene TRBJ1-3; no clear D. Trimming left V 0 bases short and J 0 bases short, with 3 bases between. In germline, CDR1 is SGHVS, CDR2 FNYEAQ. This CDR3 has 14 amino acids. CDR3 bases: TGTGCCAGCAGCTTAGCAAGCTCTGGAAACACCATATATTTT. Encoded protein: CASSLASSGNTIYF.

This clone was picked up a small number of times. V and J are TRBV6-1 and TRBJ2-7, with 10 bases identical to TRBD2. With V trimmed by 2 bases and J by 6 bases, 1 base remained unmatched. Germline values: CDR1 MNHNS, CDR2 SASEGT. This CDR3 contains 13 residues. Here the CDR3 DNA reads TGTGCCAGCAGTGAAAGCGGGAGGGGCGAGCAGTACTTC. As protein: CASSESGRGEQYF.

The chain joins TRBV5-5 to TRBJ1-2; 8 nucleotides match TRBD1. CDR1 is SGHKS, CDR2 YYEKEE, per germline (reference sequence). Trimming removed 4 bases from V and 1 base from J; junction bases left unmatched: 15. The CDR3 length is 18 residues. CDR3 nucleotides: TGTGCCAGCAGCCATGGAGGGCCAGGGGGCGCCTATAACTATGGCTACACCTTC. Translated, it gives CASSHGGPGGAYNYGYTF.

The chain couples TRBV19 to TRBJ2-5; possible D gene TRBD2, 5 bases. The V end was cut by 3 bases, the J end by 5 bases, with 13 bases between. CDR1 and CDR2 (germline): LNHDA, SQIVND (reference sequence). The CDR3 has 14 residues. The CDR3 loop reads CASSIPGGGETQYF. The CDR3 DNA reads as TGTGCCAGTAGTATCCCCGGAGGTGGGGAGACCCAGTACTTC.

This chain links TRBV5-1 with TRBJ2-3; 10 bases are shared with TRBD2. The CDR3 runs to 18 residues. Trimming took 3 bases from V and 6 from J; bases not matched to a gene: 16. Germline-derived CDR1 and CDR2 are SGHRS and YFSETQ. This CDR3 reads CASSSLGQREGRVDTQYF. The CDR3 DNA sequence: TGCGCCAGCAGCTCCCTGGGGCAGCGGGAGGGGAGGGTGGATACGCAGTATTTT. The full variable domain, rest sourced from reference TRBV5-1 and TRBJ2-3, is KAGVTQTPRYLIKTRGQQVTLSCSPISGHRSVSWYQQTPGQGLQFLFEYFSETQRNKGNFPGRFSGRQFSNSRSEMNVSTLELGDSALYLCASSSLGQREGRVDTQYFGPGTRLTVL.

Written as DNA, the CDR3 is TGTGCCAGCAGCGGTAGACAGGGCCGGGCTTTCTTT. It is translated as CASSGRQGRAFF. V gene TRBV7-2 combines with J gene TRBJ1-1; 7 bases are shared with TRBD1. Trimming cost V 5 bases and J 11 bases; bases outside gene matches: 8. CDR1 and CDR2 (germline): SGHTA, FQGNSA. The CDR3 runs 12 residues.